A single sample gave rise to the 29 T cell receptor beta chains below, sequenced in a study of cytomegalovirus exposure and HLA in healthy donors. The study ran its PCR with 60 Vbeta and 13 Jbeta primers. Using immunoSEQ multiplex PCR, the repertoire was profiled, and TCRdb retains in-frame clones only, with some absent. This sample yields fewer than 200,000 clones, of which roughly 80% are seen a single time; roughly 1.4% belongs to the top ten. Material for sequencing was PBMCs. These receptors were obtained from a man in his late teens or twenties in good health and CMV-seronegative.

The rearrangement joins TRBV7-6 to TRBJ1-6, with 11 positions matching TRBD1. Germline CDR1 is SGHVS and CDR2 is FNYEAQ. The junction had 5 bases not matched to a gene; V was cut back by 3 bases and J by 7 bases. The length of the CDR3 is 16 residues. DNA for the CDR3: TGTGCCAGCAGCTTGGGGACAGGGGGAACGAATTCACCCCTCCACTTT. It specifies CASSLGTGGTNSPLHF.

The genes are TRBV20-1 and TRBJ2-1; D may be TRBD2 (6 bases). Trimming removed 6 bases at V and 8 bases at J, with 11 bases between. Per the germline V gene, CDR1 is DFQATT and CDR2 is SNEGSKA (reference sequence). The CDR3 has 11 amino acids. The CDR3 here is CSATWGDEQFF. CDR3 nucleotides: TGCAGTGCCACCTGGGGGGATGAGCAGTTCTTC.

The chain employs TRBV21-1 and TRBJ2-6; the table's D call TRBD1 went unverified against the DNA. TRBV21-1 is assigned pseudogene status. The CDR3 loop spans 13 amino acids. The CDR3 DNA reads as TGTGCCAGCAGCAAACACACCCCCAACGTCCTGACTTTC. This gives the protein CASSKHTPNVLTF.

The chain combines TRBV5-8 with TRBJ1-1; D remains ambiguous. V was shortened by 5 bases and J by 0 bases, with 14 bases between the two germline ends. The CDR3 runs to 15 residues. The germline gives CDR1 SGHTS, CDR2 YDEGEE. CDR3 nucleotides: TGTGCCAGCAGTCGTTACAGCTTAATGAACACTGAAGCTTTCTTT. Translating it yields CASSRYSLMNTEAFF.

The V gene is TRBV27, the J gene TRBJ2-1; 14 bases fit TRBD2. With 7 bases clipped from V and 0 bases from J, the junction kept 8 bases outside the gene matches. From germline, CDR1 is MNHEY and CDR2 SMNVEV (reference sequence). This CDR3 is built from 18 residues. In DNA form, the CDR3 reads TGTGCCAGCATCCCCGGGACTAGCGGGAGAAGCTCCTACAATGAGCAGTTCTTC. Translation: CASIPGTSGRSSYNEQFF.

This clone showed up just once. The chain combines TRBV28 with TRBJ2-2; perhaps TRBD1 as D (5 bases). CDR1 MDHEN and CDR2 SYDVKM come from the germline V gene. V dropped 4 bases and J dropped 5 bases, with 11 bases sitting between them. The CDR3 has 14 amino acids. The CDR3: CASSYPGKTGELFF. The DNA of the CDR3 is TGTGCCAGCAGTTACCCAGGGAAAACCGGGGAGCTGTTTTTT. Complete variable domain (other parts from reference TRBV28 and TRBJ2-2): DVKVTQSSRYLVKRTGEKVFLECVQDMDHENMFWYRQDPGLGLRLIYFSYDVKMKEKGDIPEGYSVSREKKERFSLILESASTNQTSMYLCASSYPGKTGELFFGEGSRLTVL.

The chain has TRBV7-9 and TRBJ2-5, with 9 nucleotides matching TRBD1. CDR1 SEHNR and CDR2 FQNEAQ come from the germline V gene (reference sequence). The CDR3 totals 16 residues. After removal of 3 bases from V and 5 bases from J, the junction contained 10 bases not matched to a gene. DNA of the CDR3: TGTGCCAGCAGCTTCCGAATGGGACAGGGCAGGGAGACCCAGTACTTC. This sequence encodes CASSFRMGQGRETQYF. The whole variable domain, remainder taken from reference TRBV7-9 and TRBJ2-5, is DTGVSQNPRHKITKRGQNVTFRCDPISEHNRLYWYRQTLGQGPEFLTYFQNEAQLEKSRLLSDRFSAERPKGSFSTLEIQRTEQGDSAMYLCASSFRMGQGRETQYFGPGTRLLVL.

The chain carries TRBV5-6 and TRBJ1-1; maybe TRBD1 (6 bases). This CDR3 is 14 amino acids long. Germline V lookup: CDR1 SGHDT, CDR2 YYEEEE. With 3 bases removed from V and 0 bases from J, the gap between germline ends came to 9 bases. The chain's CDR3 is CASSWGGMNTEAFF. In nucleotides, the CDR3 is TGTGCCAGCAGCTGGGGGGGCATGAACACTGAAGCTTTCTTT. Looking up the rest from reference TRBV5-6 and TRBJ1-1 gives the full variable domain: DAGVTQSPTHLIKTRGQQVTLRCSPKSGHDTVSWYQQALGQGPQFIFQYYEEEERQRGNFPDRFSGHQFPNYSSELNVNALLLGDSALYLCASSWGGMNTEAFFGQGTRLTVV.

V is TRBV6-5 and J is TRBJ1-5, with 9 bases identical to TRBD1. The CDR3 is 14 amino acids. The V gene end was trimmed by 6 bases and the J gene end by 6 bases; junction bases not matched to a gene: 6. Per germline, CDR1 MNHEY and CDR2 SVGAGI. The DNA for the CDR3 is TGTGCCAGCAGCCACGACAGGGGGGGTCAGCCCCAGCATTTT. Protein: CASSHDRGGQPQHF.

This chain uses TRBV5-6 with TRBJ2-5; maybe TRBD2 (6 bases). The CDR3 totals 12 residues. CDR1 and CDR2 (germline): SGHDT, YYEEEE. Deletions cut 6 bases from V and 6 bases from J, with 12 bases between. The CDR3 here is CASNYGGQTQYF. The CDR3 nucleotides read TGTGCCAGCAATTACGGAGGGCAGACCCAGTACTTC.

This chain's CDR3 is CASSFDSRTNSPLHF. The CDR3 DNA is TGTGCCAGCAGCTTTGATAGCAGAACCAATTCACCCCTCCACTTT. The chain employs TRBV5-4 and TRBJ1-6; D remains unclear. The germline V and J ends were trimmed by 2 bases and 7 bases, with 13 bases remaining between them. The germline gives CDR1 SGHNT, CDR2 YYREEE (reference sequence). This CDR3 is 15 amino acids long.

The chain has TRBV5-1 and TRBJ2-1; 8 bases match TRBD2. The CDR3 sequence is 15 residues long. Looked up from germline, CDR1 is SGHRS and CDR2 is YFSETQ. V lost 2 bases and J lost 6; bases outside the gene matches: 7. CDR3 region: CASSFQAGEGNEQFF. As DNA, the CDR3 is TGCGCCAGCAGCTTCCAAGCGGGAGAGGGCAATGAGCAGTTCTTC.

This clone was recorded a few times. The CDR3 sequence: CASSLLPPRNEQFF. DNA for the CDR3: TGTGCCAGCAGCTTACTTCCCCCCCGCAATGAGCAGTTCTTC. This rearrangement joins TRBV7-9 to TRBJ2-1; D is undetermined. In germline, CDR1 is SEHNR, CDR2 FQNEAQ (reference sequence). The CDR3 is 14 residues long. V shed 2 bases and J shed 6 bases, with 11 bases lying between them.

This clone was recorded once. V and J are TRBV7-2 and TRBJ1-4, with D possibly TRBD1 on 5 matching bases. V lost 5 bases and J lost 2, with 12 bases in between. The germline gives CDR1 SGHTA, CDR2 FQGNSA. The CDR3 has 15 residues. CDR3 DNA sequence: TGTGCCAGCAGCACCCCGCCAGGGACTAATGAAAAACTGTTTTTT. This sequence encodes CASSTPPGTNEKLFF.

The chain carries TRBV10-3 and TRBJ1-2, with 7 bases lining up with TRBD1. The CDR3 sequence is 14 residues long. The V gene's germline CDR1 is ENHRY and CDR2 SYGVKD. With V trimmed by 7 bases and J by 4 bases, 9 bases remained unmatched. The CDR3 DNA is TGTGCCATCAATCCACAGGGGCCCGCCTATGGCTACACCTTC. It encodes CAINPQGPAYGYTF.

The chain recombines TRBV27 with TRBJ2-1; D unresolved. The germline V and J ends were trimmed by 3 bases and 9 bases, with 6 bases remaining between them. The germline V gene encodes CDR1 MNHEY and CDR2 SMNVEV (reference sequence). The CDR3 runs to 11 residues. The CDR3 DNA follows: TGTGCCAGCAGTTTTTTGAGTGAGCAGTTCTTC. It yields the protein CASSFLSEQFF.

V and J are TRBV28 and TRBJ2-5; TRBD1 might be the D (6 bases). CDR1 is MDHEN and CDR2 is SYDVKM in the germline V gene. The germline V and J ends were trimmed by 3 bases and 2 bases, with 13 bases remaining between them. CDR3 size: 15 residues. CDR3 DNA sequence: TGTGCCAGCAGTTTGCCAGGGGAGTTGCAAGAGACCCAGTACTTC. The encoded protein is CASSLPGELQETQYF.

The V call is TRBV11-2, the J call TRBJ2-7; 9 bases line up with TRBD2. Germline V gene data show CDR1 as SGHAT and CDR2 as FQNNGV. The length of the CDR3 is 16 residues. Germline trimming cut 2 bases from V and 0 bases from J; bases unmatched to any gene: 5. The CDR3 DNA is TGTGCCAGCAGCTTATCTCTGGGACTAGCCTCCTACGAGCAGTACTTC. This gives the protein CASSLSLGLASYEQYF.

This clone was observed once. CDR3 bases: TGTGCCAGCAGCACAGGGGGGACAAACTACGAGCAGTACTTC. Protein sequence: CASSTGGTNYEQYF. The rearrangement links TRBV9 to TRBJ2-7; the match to TRBD1 covers 8 bases. Germline CDR1 reads SGDLS; CDR2 reads YYNGEE. This CDR3 spans 14 amino acids. Trimming at V came to 4 bases and at J to 3 bases, leaving 6 bases not matched to a gene.

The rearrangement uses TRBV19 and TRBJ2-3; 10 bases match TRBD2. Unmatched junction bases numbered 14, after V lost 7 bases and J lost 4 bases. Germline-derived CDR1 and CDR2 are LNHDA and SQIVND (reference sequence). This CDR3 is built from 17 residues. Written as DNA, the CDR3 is TGTGCCAGTACCCCCTGGACTAGCGGAGGACTGGCAGATACGCAGTATTTT. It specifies CASTPWTSGGLADTQYF.

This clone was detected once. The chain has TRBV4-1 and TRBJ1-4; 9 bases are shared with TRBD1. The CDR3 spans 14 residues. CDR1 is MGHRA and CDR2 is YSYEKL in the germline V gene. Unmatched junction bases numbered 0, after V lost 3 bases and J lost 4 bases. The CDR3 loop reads CASSQDRGNEKLFF. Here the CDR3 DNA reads TGCGCCAGCAGCCAGGACAGGGGTAATGAAAAACTGTTTTTT.

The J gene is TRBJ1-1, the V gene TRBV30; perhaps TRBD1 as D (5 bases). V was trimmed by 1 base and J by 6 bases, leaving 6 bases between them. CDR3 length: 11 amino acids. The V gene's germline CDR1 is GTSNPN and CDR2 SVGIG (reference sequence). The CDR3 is CAWSGGAEAFF. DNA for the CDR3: TGTGCCTGGAGTGGGGGGGCTGAAGCTTTCTTT.

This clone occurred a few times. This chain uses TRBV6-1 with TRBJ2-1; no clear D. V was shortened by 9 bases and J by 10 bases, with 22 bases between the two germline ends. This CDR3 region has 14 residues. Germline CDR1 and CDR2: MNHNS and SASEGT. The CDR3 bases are TGTGCCAGTAACGAACCTATCTTCGCCCGAGAGCAGTTCTTC. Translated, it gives CASNEPIFAREQFF.

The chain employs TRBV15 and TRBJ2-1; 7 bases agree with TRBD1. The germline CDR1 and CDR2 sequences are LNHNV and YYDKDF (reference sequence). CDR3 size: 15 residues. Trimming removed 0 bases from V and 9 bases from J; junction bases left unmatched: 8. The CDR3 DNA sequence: TGTGCCACCAGCAGAGATCCCACAGGGGTTGGTGAGCAGTTCTTC. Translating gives CATSRDPTGVGEQFF.

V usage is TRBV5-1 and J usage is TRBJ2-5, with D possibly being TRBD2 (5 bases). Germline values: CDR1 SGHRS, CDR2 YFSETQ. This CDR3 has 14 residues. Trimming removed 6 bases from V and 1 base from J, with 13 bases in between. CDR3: CASTLATFQETQYF. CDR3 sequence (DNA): TGCGCCAGCACCCTAGCCACCTTCCAAGAGACCCAGTACTTC.

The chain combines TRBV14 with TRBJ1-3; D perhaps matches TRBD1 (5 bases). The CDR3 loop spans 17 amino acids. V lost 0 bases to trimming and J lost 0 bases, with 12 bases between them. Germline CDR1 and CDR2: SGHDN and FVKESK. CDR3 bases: TGTGCCAGCAGCCAAGACACAGGACCGAGCTCTGGAAACACCATATATTTT. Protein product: CASSQDTGPSSGNTIYF.

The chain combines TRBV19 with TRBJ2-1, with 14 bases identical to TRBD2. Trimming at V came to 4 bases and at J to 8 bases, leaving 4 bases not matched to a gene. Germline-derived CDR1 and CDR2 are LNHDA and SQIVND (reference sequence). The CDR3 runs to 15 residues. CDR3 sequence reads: CASSRRLAGGDEQFF. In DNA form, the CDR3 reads TGTGCCAGTAGTAGGCGACTAGCGGGAGGGGATGAGCAGTTCTTC.

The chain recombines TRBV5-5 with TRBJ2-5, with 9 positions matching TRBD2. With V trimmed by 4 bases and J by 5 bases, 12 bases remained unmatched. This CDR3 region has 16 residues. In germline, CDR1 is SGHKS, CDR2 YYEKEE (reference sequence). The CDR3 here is CASSQKLAGEGETQYF. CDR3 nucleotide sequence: TGTGCCAGCAGCCAGAAATTAGCGGGAGAGGGGGAGACCCAGTACTTC.

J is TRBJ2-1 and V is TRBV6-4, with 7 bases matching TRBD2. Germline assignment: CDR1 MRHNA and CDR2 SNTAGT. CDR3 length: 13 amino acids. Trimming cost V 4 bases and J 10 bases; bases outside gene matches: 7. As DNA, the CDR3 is TGTGCCAGCAGTGGTTCCGGGGAGGGGGAGCAGTTCTTC. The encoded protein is CASSGSGEGEQFF.